The rows below give T cell receptor beta chains drawn from one sample of a study of T cell repertoires in cytomegalovirus infection. These receptors have no known antigen. TCRdb re-derived calls from the reads in MiXCR, one entry per CDR3 protein. The sample yields some 57,000 distinct CDR3 sequences, more than 25% seen once. Input material: PBMCs, sequenced either directly or after in vitro stimulation (not recorded which). The receptors come from a human donor in good health (CMV status not recorded). Some clones in this sample may be carry-over from other donors' samples. CDR3s include the opening cysteine and the closing phenylalanine or tryptophan. A D gene is named only where the DNA matches it firmly. Size is stated for part of the rows, as once, few or many counts, or as a class when the clone is expanded.

clone size: NA
D gene: NA
J gene: TRBJ2-1
V gene: TRBV4-1
CDR3 DNA: TGCGCCAGCAGCCAGCTCAGGGTTAATGAGCAGTTCTTC
CDR3 protein: CASSQLRVNEQFF

clone size: many
D gene: TRBD1
J gene: TRBJ1-2
V gene: TRBV7-9
CDR3 DNA: TGTGCCAGCAGCTTCCCCGGACAGGCAGCTAACTATGGCTACACCTTC
CDR3 protein: CASSFPGQAANYGYTF

clone size: few
D gene: NA
J gene: TRBJ2-5
V gene: TRBV29-1
CDR3 DNA: TGCAGCGTTGGCGACCCCATCGACTTTGAGACCCAGTACTTC
CDR3 protein: CSVGDPIDFETQYF

clone size: few
D gene: NA
J gene: TRBJ2-3
V gene: TRBV5-1
CDR3 DNA: TGCGCCAGCAGCTTGGGAGCAGCCCTGGGGACAGATACGCAGTATTTT
CDR3 protein: CASSLGAALGTDTQYF

clone size: many
D gene: TRBD2
J gene: TRBJ2-6
V gene: TRBV7-8
CDR3 DNA: TGTGCCAGCAGCTTAAGTAGGACTAGCGGAGACTCTGGGGCCAACGTCCTGACTTTC
CDR3 protein: CASSLSRTSGDSGANVLTF

clone size: NA
D gene: NA
J gene: TRBJ2-5
V gene: TRBV28
CDR3 DNA: TGTGCCAGCACCGCCGGGAAAGAGACCCAGTACTTC
CDR3 protein: CASTAGKETQYF

clone size: NA
D gene: NA
J gene: TRBJ2-5
V gene: TRBV7-9
CDR3 DNA: TGTGCCAGCAGCCTGTTCACAGACCAAGAGACCCAGTACTTC
CDR3 protein: CASSLFTDQETQYF

clone size: NA
D gene: TRBD2
J gene: TRBJ2-3
V gene: TRBV29-1
CDR3 DNA: TGCAGCGTCGGGGGAGGGGTCGATACGCAGTATTTT
CDR3 protein: CSVGGGVDTQYF

clone size: NA
D gene: TRBD1
J gene: TRBJ1-1
V gene: TRBV18
CDR3 DNA: TGTGCCAGCTCACCGGGGTGGGGACAGACGAACACTGAAGCTTTCTTT
CDR3 protein: CASSPGWGQTNTEAFF

clone size: NA
D gene: NA
J gene: TRBJ2-1
V gene: TRBV7-9
CDR3 DNA: TGTGCCAGCAGCTTCACCGGGACCTACAATGAGCAGTTCTTC
CDR3 protein: CASSFTGTYNEQFF

clone size: many
D gene: NA
J gene: TRBJ2-1
V gene: TRBV11-2
CDR3 DNA: TGTGCCAGCAGCTTTTTGAGTGAGCAGTTCTTC
CDR3 protein: CASSFLSEQFF

clone size: NA
D gene: NA
J gene: TRBJ2-3
V gene: TRBV18
CDR3 DNA: TGTGCCAGCTCATCTTACGGCGGCACAGATACGCAGTATTTT
CDR3 protein: CASSSYGGTDTQYF

clone size: few
D gene: NA
J gene: TRBJ1-4
V gene: TRBV6-6
CDR3 DNA: TGTGCCAGCAGTTACGGATACCTGAATGAAAAACTGTTTTTT
CDR3 protein: CASSYGYLNEKLFF

clone size: few
D gene: TRBD1
J gene: TRBJ1-4
V gene: TRBV5-1
CDR3 DNA: TGCGCCAGCAGCTTGGCCGGACAGGGGTTTGAAAAACTGTTTTTT
CDR3 protein: CASSLAGQGFEKLFF

clone size: NA
D gene: TRBD1
J gene: TRBJ1-1
V gene: TRBV20-1
CDR3 DNA: TGCAGTGCTAGAGATTACGGGCCAGGGGGCACTGAAGCTTTCTTT
CDR3 protein: CSARDYGPGGTEAFF

clone size: NA
D gene: NA
J gene: TRBJ2-3
V gene: TRBV29-1
CDR3 DNA: TGCAGCGCCAAGGAGCCGTCAGATACGCAGTATTTT
CDR3 protein: CSAKEPSDTQYF

clone size: many
D gene: NA
J gene: TRBJ2-5
V gene: TRBV29-1
CDR3 DNA: TGCAGCGTTGCGGCTCTGGGGCGAGAGACCCAGTACTTC
CDR3 protein: CSVAALGRETQYF

clone size: many
D gene: TRBD1
J gene: TRBJ1-2
V gene: TRBV7-2
CDR3 DNA: TGTGCCAGCAGCTTAAAGGACAGGGCATATGGCTACACCTTC
CDR3 protein: CASSLKDRAYGYTF

clone size: NA
D gene: NA
J gene: TRBJ1-1
V gene: TRBV4-1
CDR3 DNA: TGCGCCAGCAGCCAAGTACACACTACTGAAGCTTTCTTT
CDR3 protein: CASSQVHTTEAFF

clone size: NA
D gene: NA
J gene: TRBJ2-5
V gene: TRBV7-9
CDR3 DNA: TGTGCCAGCAGCTTATTATCCGGGACCCAGTACTTC
CDR3 protein: CASSLLSGTQYF

clone size: NA
D gene: TRBD2
J gene: TRBJ2-7
V gene: TRBV19
CDR3 DNA: TGTGCCAGTAAGATACTAGCGGGAGCGGACGAGCAGTACTTC
CDR3 protein: CASKILAGADEQYF

clone size: once
D gene: NA
J gene: TRBJ1-5
V gene: TRBV19
CDR3 DNA: TGTGCCAGTAGGGCAGGATTTAGCAATCAGCCCCAGCATTTT
CDR3 protein: CASRAGFSNQPQHF

clone size: NA
D gene: NA
J gene: TRBJ1-5
V gene: TRBV5-6
CDR3 DNA: TGTGCCAGCAGCTTGGGGCCCGGAGGGAATCAGCCCCAGCATTTT
CDR3 protein: CASSLGPGGNQPQHF

clone size: few
D gene: NA
J gene: TRBJ1-2
V gene: TRBV7-9
CDR3 DNA: TGTGCCAGCAGCTTAGACATAACCTACTATGGCTACACCTTC
CDR3 protein: CASSLDITYYGYTF

clone size: many
D gene: NA
J gene: TRBJ2-7
V gene: TRBV6-5
CDR3 DNA: TGTGCCAGCGGTAGGACGGGCGCCTACGAGCAGTACTTC
CDR3 protein: CASGRTGAYEQYF

clone size: NA
D gene: TRBD2
J gene: TRBJ2-7
V gene: TRBV28
CDR3 DNA: TGTGCCAGTTGCGGCCAAGCGGGGGGGACCTACGAGCAGTACTTC
CDR3 protein: CASCGQAGGTYEQYF

clone size: NA
D gene: TRBD1
J gene: TRBJ1-4
V gene: TRBV2
CDR3 DNA: TGTGCCAGCACCCGACAGGGTGACGAAAAACTGTTTTTT
CDR3 protein: CASTRQGDEKLFF

clone size: few
D gene: NA
J gene: TRBJ1-2
V gene: TRBV28
CDR3 DNA: TGTGCCATTTCAGACCTTGGGGCGACCTATGGCTACACCTTC
CDR3 protein: CAISDLGATYGYTF

clone size: NA
D gene: NA
J gene: TRBJ1-6
V gene: TRBV12-3/TRBV12-4
CDR3 DNA: TGTGCCAGCAGTTTAACCGGCAGGGCTAATTCACCCCTCCACTTT
CDR3 protein: CASSLTGRANSPLHF

clone size: NA
D gene: NA
J gene: TRBJ2-3
V gene: TRBV7-2
CDR3 DNA: TGTGCCAGCAGCTTGATGGGAAATAAAGATACGCAGTATTTT
CDR3 protein: CASSLMGNKDTQYF

clone size: NA
D gene: NA
J gene: TRBJ1-2
V gene: TRBV11-2
CDR3 DNA: TGTGCCAGCAGCTTAACGGGCGGGACAAACGGCTACACCTTC
CDR3 protein: CASSLTGGTNGYTF

clone size: NA
D gene: TRBD1
J gene: TRBJ2-7
V gene: TRBV6-6
CDR3 DNA: TGTGCCAGCAGTTCCCTCAGGACAGGAACGCTACTAGTCTACGAGCAGTACTTC
CDR3 protein: CASSSLRTGTLLVYEQYF

clone size: few
D gene: NA
J gene: TRBJ2-1
V gene: TRBV4-3
CDR3 DNA: TGCGCCAGCAGCCAAGACCCTCACAATGGGGGAGTCTACAATGAGCAGTTCTTC
CDR3 protein: CASSQDPHNGGVYNEQFF

clone size: few
D gene: NA
J gene: TRBJ1-5
V gene: TRBV5-6
CDR3 DNA: TGTGCCAGCAGCAGCCACCCGGGAGGGAATCAGCCCCAGCATTTT
CDR3 protein: CASSSHPGGNQPQHF

clone size: few
D gene: NA
J gene: TRBJ2-3
V gene: TRBV28
CDR3 DNA: TGTGCCAGCAGTGGCCGGACTCCCACGGATACGCAGTATTTT
CDR3 protein: CASSGRTPTDTQYF

clone size: NA
D gene: NA
J gene: TRBJ2-7
V gene: TRBV20-1
CDR3 DNA: TGCAGTGCTCATATCGGCGCAACCGTTTACGAGCAGTACTTC
CDR3 protein: CSAHIGATVYEQYF

clone size: NA
D gene: TRBD1
J gene: TRBJ1-1
V gene: TRBV5-1
CDR3 DNA: TGCGCCAGCAGACCGGGACAGGGGGGATCTGAAGCTTTCTTT
CDR3 protein: CASRPGQGGSEAFF

clone size: NA
D gene: TRBD2
J gene: TRBJ2-5
V gene: TRBV7-2
CDR3 DNA: TGTGCCAGCAGCGGGAGGGCCCAGTACTTC
CDR3 protein: CASSGRAQYF

clone size: few
D gene: NA
J gene: TRBJ2-1
V gene: TRBV19
CDR3 DNA: TGTGCCAGCGGCAAGAGGAGTTCAACAAATGAGCAGTTCTTC
CDR3 protein: CASGKRSSTNEQFF

clone size: NA
D gene: NA
J gene: TRBJ2-5
V gene: TRBV4-2
CDR3 DNA: TGTGCCAGCAGCCAAGAAATACTCCTCCAAGAGACCCAGTACTTC
CDR3 protein: CASSQEILLQETQYF